A single T cell receptor (beta chain) is shown here with its context. Its matching antigen is unknown. The junction and the germline gene differ at one end; a read error may be behind it. A single record per CDR3 protein comes from TCRdb applying MiXCR to the RACE reads. The repertoire holds more than 95,000 distinct CDR3 sequences, around an eighth seen once, with 1.2% to 1.5% in the top ten. This sample's time point: patch test 1, 2 weeks after DPC sensitization. The treatment: therapeutic diphenylcyclopropenone sensitization with weekly scalp DPC. This sample was taken from a study of human T cells and chemical hapten exposure. Study context: Sensitizing treatment utilized 2% DPC over a 2 cm by 2 cm portion of upper inner arm skin.

Whole-study results and caveats: Large CDR3 similarity clusters arose significantly more often from expanded TCRs than from controls.

The CDR3 runs to 14 residues. Germline lookup yields CDR1 SGHTA and CDR2 FQGNSA. The chain links TRBV7-2 to TRBJ2-5, with a tentative D call TRBD2 (5 bases). This sequence originates from a woman in her forties or fifties with alopecia areata. Some clones in this sample may be carry-over from other donors' samples. The source was whole blood, collected in connection with sensitization to the hapten diphenylcyclopropenone (DPC). CDR3: CAGSLSGLQETQYF. In DNA, the CDR3 is TGTGCCGGCAGCTTAAGCGGCCTCCAAGAGACCCAGTACTTC.